These 18 T cell receptor beta chains were all obtained from the same sample, sequenced in a study of a mutant IDH1 vaccine in newly diagnosed glioma (dated by TCRdb to the early 2020s). The time point label for this specimen denotes: week 11, during vaccination. Each vaccine dose was 300 ug of a 20-mer mutant IDH1 peptide in Montanide, given subcutaneously with topical imiquimod. Library preparation was by the immunoSEQ multiplex PCR assay. TCRdb holds this immuneACCESS table with in-frame rearrangements only. Some clones are missing; in checked studies, unresolved V genes explain under half, and the rest has no known cause. The sample includes 50,000 to 65,000 clones, with about four fifths observed a single time. In total, the top ten clones hold approximately 8.3% of the sample. These TCRs' antigens remain unknown. Sequencing used PBMCs, obtained from a glioma patient whose treatment included an IDH1 peptide vaccine. The receptors shown here come from a woman between 45 and 65 years old with glioma.

This chain uses TRBV9 with TRBJ1-3; D may be TRBD1 (5 bases). From germline, CDR1 is SGDLS and CDR2 YYNGEE. Trimming took off 4 bases at V and 0 bases at J, with 11 bases between the two ends. The CDR3 consists of 15 residues. The CDR3 coding sequence is TGTGCCAGCAGCCCCCGACAGTACTCTGGAAACACCATATATTTT. Its translation: CASSPRQYSGNTIYF.

The chain recombines TRBV5-1 with TRBJ1-1; D gene ambiguous. V lost 2 bases to trimming and J lost 0 bases, with 8 bases between them. The CDR3 is 14 residues long. Germline V gene lookup returns CDR1 SGHRS and CDR2 YFSETQ. The CDR3 DNA sequence: TGCGCCAGCAGCTTACGGAATATGAACACTGAAGCTTTCTTT. Translating it yields CASSLRNMNTEAFF.

The chain couples TRBV5-1 to TRBJ2-5; 9 bases agree with TRBD2. The germline CDR1 and CDR2 sequences are SGHRS and YFSETQ. Germline trimming cut 6 bases from V and 4 bases from J; bases unmatched to any gene: 16. This CDR3 has 17 residues. CDR3 residues: CASTPDSGGYSGETQYF. CDR3 coding DNA: TGCGCCAGCACACCGGATAGCGGGGGTTATTCGGGAGAGACCCAGTACTTC.

The chain is built from TRBV29-1 and TRBJ1-3, with D hard to call. This CDR3 is 14 amino acids long. Germline values: CDR1 SQVTM, CDR2 ANQGSEA. V lost 1 base to trimming and J lost 0 bases, with 7 bases between them. CDR3 in DNA: TGCAGCGTTGAAGGGCGGCTCTCTGGAAACACCATATATTTT. This encodes CSVEGRLSGNTIYF.

The rearrangement joins TRBV6-1 to TRBJ1-1, with D uncertain. The CDR3 runs to 15 residues. The germline V and J ends were trimmed by 1 base and 0 bases, with 9 bases remaining between them. Looked up from germline, CDR1 is MNHNS and CDR2 is SASEGT. The CDR3 coding sequence is TGTGCCAGCAGTGAAGGGACCCTAATGAACACTGAAGCTTTCTTT. This gives the protein CASSEGTLMNTEAFF.

The chain recombines TRBV2 with TRBJ2-5; TRBD2 is a possible D gene (6 bases). The V gene lost 11 bases and the J gene lost 5 bases, with 9 bases spanning the gap. The CDR3 has 10 amino acids. Germline values: CDR1 SNHLY, CDR2 FYNNEI. CDR3 bases: TGTGCCTCCGGAGGGGAGACCCAGTACTTC. Protein product: CASGGETQYF.

The genes are TRBV4-1 and TRBJ1-2; possibly TRBD1 for D (5 bases). The CDR3 runs 14 residues. Per the germline V gene, CDR1 is MGHRA and CDR2 is YSYEKL. V was shortened by 5 bases and J by 5 bases, with 15 bases between the two germline ends. The CDR3 DNA reads as TGCGCCAGCAGCGTACCCTCAGGGAGTTATGGCTACACCTTC. It yields the protein CASSVPSGSYGYTF.

The genes are TRBV6-6 and TRBJ2-3; D ambiguous. The CDR3 totals 12 residues. Germline CDR1 and CDR2: MNHNY and SVGAGI (reference sequence). V was shortened by 5 bases and J by 5 bases, with 8 bases between the two germline ends. For the CDR3, the DNA is TGTGCCAGCAGTCCTATGAAAGATACGCAGTATTTT. It translates to CASSPMKDTQYF.

The genes are TRBV5-1 and TRBJ2-5; D possibly corresponds to TRBD1 (6 bases). Germline CDR1 and CDR2: SGHRS and YFSETQ. The CDR3 is 12 amino acids. The ends were cut back, 7 bases at V and 4 bases at J, with 11 bases in the middle. CDR3 region: CASAWGLETQYF. The CDR3 DNA sequence: TGCGCCAGCGCATGGGGGCTAGAGACCCAGTACTTC.

The chain couples TRBV6-5 to TRBJ1-6; D unresolved. The CDR3 runs to 15 residues. CDR1 is MNHEY and CDR2 is SVGAGI in the germline V gene. Deletions cut 0 bases from V and 7 bases from J, with 10 bases between. The CDR3 spells CASSYSFRVNSPLHF. CDR3 DNA: TGTGCCAGCAGTTACTCGTTCCGGGTGAATTCACCCCTCCACTTT.

The chain employs TRBV28 and TRBJ2-5; no firm D call. The CDR3 contains 12 residues. V dropped 8 bases and J dropped 5 bases, with 12 bases sitting between them. Germline lookup yields CDR1 MDHEN and CDR2 SYDVKM. CDR3 nucleotide sequence: TGTGCCAGCTGTAAACTCGTGGAGACCCAGTACTTC. This sequence encodes CASCKLVETQYF.

This clone was picked up a small number of times. CDR3 region: CASSFTAGELFF. CDR3 coding DNA: TGTGCCAGCAGTTTTACCGCTGGGGAGCTGTTTTTT. The rearrangement links TRBV2 to TRBJ2-2; no firm D call. The CDR3 totals 12 residues. Trimming stripped 5 bases from V and 8 bases from J, with 9 bases between. Germline CDR1 reads SNHLY; CDR2 reads FYNNEI.

This clone appeared a single time. This may arise from a read error, as a much more abundant clone is one base away. This sequence joins TRBV6-4 and TRBJ2-3, with TRBD2 matching over 8 bases. V shed 3 bases and J 1 base; nucleotides not matched to a gene: 0. CDR3 length: 14 amino acids. The V gene's germline CDR1 is MRHNA and CDR2 SNTAGT. The CDR3 sequence is CASSERGGTDTQYF. CDR3 DNA: TGTGCCAGCAGTGAGCGGGGGGGCACAGATACGCAGTATTTT.

This clone was found once. V and J are TRBV23-1 and TRBJ2-7; D possibly corresponds to TRBD2 (6 bases). TRBV23-1 is reported as an ORF; its role is uncertain. This CDR3 is built from 15 residues. V was pared by 0 bases and J by 7 bases, with 16 bases between. The DNA of the CDR3 is TGCGCCAGCAGTCAATCGGGTCGCGGGGCTGGGGAGCAGTACTTC. Protein product: CASSQSGRGAGEQYF.

This chain joins TRBV5-1 and TRBJ1-4; tentatively, D is TRBD1 (6 bases). Germline V CDR1 and CDR2: SGHRS, YFSETQ. This CDR3 has 13 amino acids. Trimming removed 2 bases at V and 7 bases at J, with 9 bases between. The CDR3 sequence is CASSFLRGEKLFF. CDR3 DNA: TGCGCCAGCAGCTTCCTCAGGGGTGAAAAACTGTTTTTT.

The genes are TRBV7-9 and TRBJ2-7, with TRBD1 matching over 9 bases. J lost 5 bases, V lost 4 bases, and 9 bases had no gene match. The CDR3 has 15 residues. CDR1 and CDR2 from the germline V gene are SEHNR and FQNEAQ (reference sequence). This chain's CDR3 is CASSWSGQGGDEQYF. The CDR3 region has the DNA TGTGCCAGCAGCTGGTCGGGACAGGGTGGCGACGAGCAGTACTTC.

This clone qualifies as medium-sized. This chain links TRBV28 with TRBJ1-1; 9 bases map to TRBD1. Germline loops: CDR1 MDHEN, CDR2 SYDVKM. With 6 bases clipped from V and 5 bases from J, the junction kept 10 bases outside the gene matches. The CDR3 has 15 amino acids. The CDR3 loop is CASSLRRTGETEAFF. The DNA of the CDR3 is TGTGCCAGCAGCCTGCGGAGGACAGGGGAGACTGAAGCTTTCTTT. The complete variable domain, with remaining parts taken from reference TRBV28 and TRBJ1-1, reads DVKVTQSSRYLVKRTGEKVFLECVQDMDHENMFWYRQDPGLGLRLIYFSYDVKMKEKGDIPEGYSVSREKKERFSLILESASTNQTSMYLCASSLRRTGETEAFFGQGTRLTVV.

The chain carries TRBV18 and TRBJ2-2, with 7 bases that match TRBD2. From germline, CDR1 is KGHSH and CDR2 LQKENI. Trimming took 3 bases from V and 1 from J; bases not matched to a gene: 2. The CDR3 has 15 residues. In nucleotides, the CDR3 is TGTGCCAGCTCACCGGGAGGGGTGAACACCGGGGAGCTGTTTTTT. The encoded protein is CASSPGGVNTGELFF.